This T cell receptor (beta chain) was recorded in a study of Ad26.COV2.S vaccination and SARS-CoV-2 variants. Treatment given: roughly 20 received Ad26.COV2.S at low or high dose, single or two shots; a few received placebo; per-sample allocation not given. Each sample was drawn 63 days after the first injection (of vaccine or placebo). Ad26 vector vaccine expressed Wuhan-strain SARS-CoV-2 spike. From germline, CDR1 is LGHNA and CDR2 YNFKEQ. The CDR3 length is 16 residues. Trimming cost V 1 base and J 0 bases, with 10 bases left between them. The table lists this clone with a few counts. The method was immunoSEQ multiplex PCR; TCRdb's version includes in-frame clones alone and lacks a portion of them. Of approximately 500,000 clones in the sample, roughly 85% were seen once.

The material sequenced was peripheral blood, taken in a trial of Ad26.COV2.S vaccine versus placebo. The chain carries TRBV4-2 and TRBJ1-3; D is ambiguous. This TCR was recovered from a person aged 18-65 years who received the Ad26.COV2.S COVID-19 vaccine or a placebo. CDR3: CASSQGIQSSGNTIYF. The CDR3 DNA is TGTGCCAGCAGCCAAGGGATACAGTCCTCTGGAAACACCATATATTTT.